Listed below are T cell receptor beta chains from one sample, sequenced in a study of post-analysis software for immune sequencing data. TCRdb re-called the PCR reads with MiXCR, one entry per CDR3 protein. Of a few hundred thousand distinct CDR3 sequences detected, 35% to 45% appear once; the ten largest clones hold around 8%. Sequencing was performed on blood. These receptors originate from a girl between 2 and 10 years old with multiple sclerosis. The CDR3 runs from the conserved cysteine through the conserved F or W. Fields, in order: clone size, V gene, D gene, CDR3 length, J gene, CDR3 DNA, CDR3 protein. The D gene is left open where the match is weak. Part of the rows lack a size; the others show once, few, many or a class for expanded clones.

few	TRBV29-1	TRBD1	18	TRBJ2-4	TGCAGCGTTGAAAGACGGGACAGGGGGCGCGGAACCAAAAACATTCAGTACTTC	CSVERRDRGRGTKNIQYF
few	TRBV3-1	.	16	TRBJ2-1	TGTGCCAGCAGCCAAGCTAAAGTAGCAAGGTACAATGAGCAGTTCTTC	CASSQAKVARYNEQFF
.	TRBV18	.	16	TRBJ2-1	TGTGCCAGCTCACCACCAGGACGGGCCTCCTACAATGAGCAGTTCTTC	CASSPPGRASYNEQFF
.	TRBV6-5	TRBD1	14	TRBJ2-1	TGTGCCAGCCGGGGTACAGGGGGCATCAATGAGCAGTTCTTC	CASRGTGGINEQFF
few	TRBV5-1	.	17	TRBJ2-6	TGCGCCAGCAGCTTGGGGACAGCGAGGGCTGGGGCCAACGTCCTGACTTTC	CASSLGTARAGANVLTF
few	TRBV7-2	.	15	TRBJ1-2	TGTGCCAGCAGCTTAACCGGGACTTATAACTATGGCTACACCTTC	CASSLTGTYNYGYTF
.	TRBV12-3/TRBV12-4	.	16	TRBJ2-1	TGTGCCAGCAGTTTAGGTGGGGACCCCACCTACAATGAGCAGTTCTTC	CASSLGGDPTYNEQFF
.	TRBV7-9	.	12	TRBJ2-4	TGTGCCAGCAGCCAATCCCGGGGCATTCAGTACTTC	CASSQSRGIQYF
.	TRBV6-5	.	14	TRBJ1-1	TGTGCCAGCAGTTACATGACAGTTGGGGCTGAAGCTTTCTTT	CASSYMTVGAEAFF
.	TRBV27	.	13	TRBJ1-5	TGTGCCAGCAGTTTTAACGGTAATCAGCCCCAGCATTTT	CASSFNGNQPQHF
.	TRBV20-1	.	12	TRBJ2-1	TGCAGTGCTTTAAACCGACCCCTCGAGCAGTTCTTC	CSALNRPLEQFF
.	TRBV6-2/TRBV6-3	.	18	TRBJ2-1	TGTGCCAGCAGTTACGTGCGGTGGGGAACGAGGGAGACGGATGAGCAGTTCTTC	CASSYVRWGTRETDEQFF
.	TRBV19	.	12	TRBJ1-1	TGTGCCAGTATGATGAGCGGGACTGAAGCTTTCTTT	CASMMSGTEAFF
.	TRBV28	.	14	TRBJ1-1	TGTGCCAGCAGTATACCGGGGGGTTACACTGAAGCTTTCTTT	CASSIPGGYTEAFF
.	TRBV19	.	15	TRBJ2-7	TGTGCCAGTAGCCTCATAGGGGTTGGGACCTACGAGCAGTACTTC	CASSLIGVGTYEQYF
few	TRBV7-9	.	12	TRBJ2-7	TGTGCCAGCAGCTCCGGACAGTACGAGCAGTACTTC	CASSSGQYEQYF
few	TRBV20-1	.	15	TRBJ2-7	TGCAGTGCTCGACGGGGGGCTAGCGGTCAATACGAGCAGTACTTC	CSARRGASGQYEQYF
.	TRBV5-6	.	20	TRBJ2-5	TGTGCCAGCAGCTTGGCCTTGTGGGCAGGGGAGGCCCAACTACAAGAGACCCAGTACTTC	CASSLALWAGEAQLQETQYF
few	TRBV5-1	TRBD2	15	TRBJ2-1	TGCGCCAGCAGCTTAGTTAGCGGGAGCGTAAATGAGCAGTTCTTC	CASSLVSGSVNEQFF
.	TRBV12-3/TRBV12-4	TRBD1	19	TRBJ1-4	TGTGCCAGCAGTTTCGGCCGGGACAGGGGCGGTGCAACTAATGAAAAACTGTTTTTT	CASSFGRDRGGATNEKLFF
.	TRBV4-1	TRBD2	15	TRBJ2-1	TGCGCCAGCAGCCAAGTGGCGGGGGAATACAATGAGCAGTTCTTC	CASSQVAGEYNEQFF
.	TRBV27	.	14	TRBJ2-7	TGTGCCAGCAGTTTTGGGCCTCTGAACTACGAGCAGTACTTC	CASSFGPLNYEQYF
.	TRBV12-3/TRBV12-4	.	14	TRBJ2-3	TGTGCCAGCAGTCAGACTAGTATGCCAGATACGCAGTATTTT	CASSQTSMPDTQYF